The 2 T cell receptor beta chains below all came from one sample that was sequenced in a study of blood T cell repertoires in COVID-19. Profiled with immunoSEQ multiplex PCR; TCRdb holds only in-frame clones, not every one. The sample holds about 240,000 clones, more than 85% seen once. The sample consisted of PBMCs or T cells enriched from blood (not recorded which). These receptors were obtained from a man aged 35 to 55 who had recovered from COVID-19.

The chain links TRBV14 to TRBJ2-2, with D tentatively TRBD1 (5 bases). The CDR3 covers 17 residues. The V and J ends lost 5 bases and 4 bases respectively, with 20 bases between them. The germline CDR1 and CDR2 sequences are SGHDN and FVKESK. The CDR3 protein is CASSYHSGRAPTGELFF. CDR3 DNA: TGTGCCAGCAGCTATCACAGTGGCAGGGCCCCCACCGGGGAGCTGTTTTTT. The whole variable domain, filled in from reference TRBV14 and TRBJ2-2, reads EAGVTQFPSHSVIEKGQTVTLRCDPISGHDNLYWYRRVMGKEIKFLLHFVKESKQDESGMPNNRFLAERTGGTYSTLKVQPAELEDSGVYFCASSYHSGRAPTGELFFGEGSRLTVL.

The chain has TRBV7-6 and TRBJ2-5; the D gene is possibly TRBD1 (6 bases). CDR1 and CDR2 from the germline V gene are SGHVS and FNYEAQ. The V gene lost 1 base and the J gene lost 1 base, with 13 bases spanning the gap. The CDR3 loop spans 16 amino acids. Here the CDR3 reads CASSLGGLGGQETQYF. The CDR3 nucleotides are TGTGCCAGCAGCTTAGGGGGGCTAGGGGGCCAAGAGACCCAGTACTTC.